A selection of T cell receptor beta chains follows, all from one sample in a study of early T cells in non-severe SARS-CoV-2 infection. TCRdb re-derived calls from the 5' RACE reads in MiXCR, one entry per CDR3 protein. The repertoire includes fewer than 65,000 distinct CDR3 sequences, 9.3% of them detected once, and 15% sits in the top ten. The sample was whole blood. The receptors were gathered from an adult who was a healthcare worker with PCR-confirmed SARS-CoV-2 infection or an uninfected control (not recorded which). Each CDR3 is given with its conserved first and last residue. Each record gives: V gene, clone size, J gene, D gene, CDR3 DNA, CDR3 protein. A D gene is named only where the DNA matches it firmly. Clone sizes are given selectively: once, few, many, or a class where the clone is expanded.

v_gene: TRBV29-1
abundance: NA
j_gene: TRBJ1-1
d_gene: NA
CDR3nt: TGCAGCTTTCATCGACAGGAGGGAACTGAAGCTTTCTTT
CDR3aa: CSFHRQEGTEAFF

v_gene: TRBV6-1
abundance: few
j_gene: TRBJ1-1
d_gene: NA
CDR3nt: TGTGCCAGCAGTGACGGCATGAGGACTGAAGCTTTCTTT
CDR3aa: CASSDGMRTEAFF

v_gene: TRBV6-5
abundance: NA
j_gene: TRBJ2-3
d_gene: TRBD1
CDR3nt: TGTGCCAGCAGTCCCAGGGGGTTGAGCACAGATACGCAGTATTTT
CDR3aa: CASSPRGLSTDTQYF

v_gene: TRBV6-5
abundance: NA
j_gene: TRBJ2-3
d_gene: NA
CDR3nt: TGTGCCAGCAGACCCGGCTTGGGGACTAGCACAGATACGCAGTATTTT
CDR3aa: CASRPGLGTSTDTQYF

v_gene: TRBV11-2
abundance: many
j_gene: TRBJ2-3
d_gene: NA
CDR3nt: TGTGCCAGCAGCTTTGACAGGTACACAGATACGCAGTATTTT
CDR3aa: CASSFDRYTDTQYF

v_gene: TRBV12-3/TRBV12-4
abundance: many
j_gene: TRBJ1-1
d_gene: NA
CDR3nt: TGTGCCAGCAGTCCCCAAGCCTTGAACACTGAAGCTTTCTTT
CDR3aa: CASSPQALNTEAFF

v_gene: TRBV28
abundance: NA
j_gene: TRBJ1-5
d_gene: NA
CDR3nt: TGTGCCAGCAGCCCCGAGCGCAGGCGGAATCAGCCCCAGCATTTT
CDR3aa: CASSPERRRNQPQHF

v_gene: TRBV7-6
abundance: NA
j_gene: TRBJ2-1
d_gene: NA
CDR3nt: TGTGCCAGCAGCTTGGGACCCCAGAACAATGAGCAGTTCTTC
CDR3aa: CASSLGPQNNEQFF

v_gene: TRBV6-5
abundance: many
j_gene: TRBJ2-6
d_gene: TRBD2
CDR3nt: TGTGCCAGCAGTTACCAAGCGGGAGTTTTCTCTGGGGCCAACGTCCTGACTTTC
CDR3aa: CASSYQAGVFSGANVLTF

v_gene: TRBV6-1
abundance: NA
j_gene: TRBJ1-4
d_gene: NA
CDR3nt: TGTGCCAGCAGATCCGGGACCCAAAATGAAAAACTGTTTTTT
CDR3aa: CASRSGTQNEKLFF

v_gene: TRBV7-2
abundance: NA
j_gene: TRBJ1-4
d_gene: NA
CDR3nt: TGTGCCAGCAGCTTAGGACGGCGGAATGAAAAACTGTTTTTT
CDR3aa: CASSLGRRNEKLFF

v_gene: TRBV5-1
abundance: NA
j_gene: TRBJ2-2
d_gene: NA
CDR3nt: TGCGCCAGCAGCTTGGACAGCGGGGAGCTGTTTTTT
CDR3aa: CASSLDSGELFF

v_gene: TRBV28
abundance: NA
j_gene: TRBJ2-3
d_gene: TRBD1
CDR3nt: TGTGCCAGCAGTTTGCATCAGGGGGCAGATACGCAGTATTTT
CDR3aa: CASSLHQGADTQYF

v_gene: TRBV20-1
abundance: many
j_gene: TRBJ2-7
d_gene: TRBD2
CDR3nt: TGCAGTGCTAGAGGGATAGCGGGAACAAGTGAGCAGTACTTC
CDR3aa: CSARGIAGTSEQYF

v_gene: TRBV20-1
abundance: NA
j_gene: TRBJ2-3
d_gene: NA
CDR3nt: TGCAGTGCTAGAGGTCTCATTCTTTATTCCCTCATCACAGATACGCAGTATTTT
CDR3aa: CSARGLILYSLITDTQYF

v_gene: TRBV5-1
abundance: few
j_gene: TRBJ1-1
d_gene: NA
CDR3nt: TGCGCCAGCAGCTTGAGTCACAGCTACACTGAAGCTTTCTTT
CDR3aa: CASSLSHSYTEAFF

v_gene: TRBV7-8
abundance: few
j_gene: TRBJ1-1
d_gene: TRBD1
CDR3nt: TGTGCCAGCAGCTTAATATCGGGATATCAGGGGGCTGAAGCTTTCTTT
CDR3aa: CASSLISGYQGAEAFF

v_gene: TRBV12-3/TRBV12-4
abundance: many
j_gene: TRBJ1-5
d_gene: NA
CDR3nt: TGTGCCAGCAGTTTGTCCTCCTTGGCTAGCAATCAGCCCCAGCATTTT
CDR3aa: CASSLSSLASNQPQHF